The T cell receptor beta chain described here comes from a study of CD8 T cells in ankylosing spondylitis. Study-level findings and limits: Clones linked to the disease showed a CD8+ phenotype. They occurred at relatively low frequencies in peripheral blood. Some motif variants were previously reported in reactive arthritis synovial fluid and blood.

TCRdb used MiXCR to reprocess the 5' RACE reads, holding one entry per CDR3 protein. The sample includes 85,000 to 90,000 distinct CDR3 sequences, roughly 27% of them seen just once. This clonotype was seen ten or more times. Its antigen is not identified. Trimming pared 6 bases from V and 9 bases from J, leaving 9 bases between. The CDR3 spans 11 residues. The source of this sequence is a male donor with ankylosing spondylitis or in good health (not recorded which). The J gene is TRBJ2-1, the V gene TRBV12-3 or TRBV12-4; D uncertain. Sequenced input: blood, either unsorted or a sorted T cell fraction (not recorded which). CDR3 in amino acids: CASSPMLEQFF. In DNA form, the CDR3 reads TGTGCCAGCAGCCCCATGCTTGAGCAGTTCTTC.